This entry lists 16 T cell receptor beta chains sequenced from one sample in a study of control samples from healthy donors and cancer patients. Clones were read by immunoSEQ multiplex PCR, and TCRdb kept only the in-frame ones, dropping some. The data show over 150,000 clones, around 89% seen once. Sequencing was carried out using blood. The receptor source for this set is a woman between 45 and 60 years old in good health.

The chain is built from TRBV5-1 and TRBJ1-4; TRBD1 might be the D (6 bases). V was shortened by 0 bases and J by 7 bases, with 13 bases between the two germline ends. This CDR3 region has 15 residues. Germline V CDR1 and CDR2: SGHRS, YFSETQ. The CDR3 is CASSLAGGGGEKLFF. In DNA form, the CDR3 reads TGCGCCAGCAGCTTGGCCGGGGGCGGGGGTGAAAAACTGTTTTTT.

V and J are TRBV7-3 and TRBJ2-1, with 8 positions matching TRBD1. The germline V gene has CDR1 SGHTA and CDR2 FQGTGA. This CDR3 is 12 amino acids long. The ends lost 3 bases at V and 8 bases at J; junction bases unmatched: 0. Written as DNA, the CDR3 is TGTGCCAGCAGCTTGACAGGGGATGAGCAGTTCTTC. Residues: CASSLTGDEQFF.

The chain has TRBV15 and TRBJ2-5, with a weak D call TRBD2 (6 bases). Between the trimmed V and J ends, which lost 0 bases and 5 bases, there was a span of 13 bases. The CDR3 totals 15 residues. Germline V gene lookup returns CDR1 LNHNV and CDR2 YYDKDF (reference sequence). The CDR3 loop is CATSRDPGRTETQYF. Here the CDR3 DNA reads TGTGCCACCAGCAGAGATCCGGGGAGGACGGAGACCCAGTACTTC. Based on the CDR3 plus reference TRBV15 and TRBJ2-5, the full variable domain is DAMVIQNPRYQVTQFGKPVTLSCSQTLNHNVMYWYQQKSSQAPKLLFHYYDKDFNNEADTPDNFQSRRPNTSFCFLDIRSPGLGDTAMYLCATSRDPGRTETQYFGPGTRLLVL.

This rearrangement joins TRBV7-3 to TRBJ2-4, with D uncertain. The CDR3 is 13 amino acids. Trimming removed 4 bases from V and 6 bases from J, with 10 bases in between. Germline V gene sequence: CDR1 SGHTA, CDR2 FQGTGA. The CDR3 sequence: CASSSGRGNIQYF. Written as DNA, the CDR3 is TGTGCCAGCAGCTCGGGTCGTGGAAACATTCAGTACTTC.

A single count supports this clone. The CDR3 DNA follows: TGTGCCAGCAGCTCCCAAGGAAATTCGGGGGAGACCCAGTACTTC. Translated: CASSSQGNSGETQYF. The rearrangement links TRBV7-9 to TRBJ2-5; maybe TRBD2 (5 bases). The CDR3 runs 15 residues. From germline, CDR1 is SEHNR and CDR2 FQNEAQ (reference sequence). The ends were cut back, 4 bases at V and 5 bases at J, with 17 bases in the middle.

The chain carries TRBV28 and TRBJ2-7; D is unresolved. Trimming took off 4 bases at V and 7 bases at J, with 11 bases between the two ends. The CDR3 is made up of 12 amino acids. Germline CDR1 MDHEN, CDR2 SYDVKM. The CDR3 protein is CASSSLAGEQYF. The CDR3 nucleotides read TGTGCCAGCAGTTCCCTTGCCGGGGAGCAGTACTTC.

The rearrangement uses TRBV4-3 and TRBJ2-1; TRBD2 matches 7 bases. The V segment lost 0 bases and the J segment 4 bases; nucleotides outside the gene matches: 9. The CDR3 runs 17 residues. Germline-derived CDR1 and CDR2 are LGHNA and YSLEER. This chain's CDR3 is CASSQDLEASGYNEQFF. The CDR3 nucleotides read TGCGCCAGCAGCCAAGATTTGGAGGCTAGCGGTTACAATGAGCAGTTCTTC.

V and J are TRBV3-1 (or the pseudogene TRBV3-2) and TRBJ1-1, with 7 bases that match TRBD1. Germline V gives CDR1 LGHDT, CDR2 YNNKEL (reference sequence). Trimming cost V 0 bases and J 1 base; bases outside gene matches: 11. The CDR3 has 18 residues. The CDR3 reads CASSQEVWGQYSNTEAFF. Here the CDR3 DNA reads TGTGCCAGCAGCCAAGAGGTGTGGGGACAGTATTCGAACACTGAAGCTTTCTTT.

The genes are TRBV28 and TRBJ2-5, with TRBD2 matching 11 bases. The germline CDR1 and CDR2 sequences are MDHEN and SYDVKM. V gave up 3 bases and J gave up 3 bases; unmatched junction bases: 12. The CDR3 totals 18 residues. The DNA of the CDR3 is TGTGCCAGCAGTTTGGTTAGCGGGGGGGCCCCCACCAAAGAGACCCAGTACTTC. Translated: CASSLVSGGAPTKETQYF. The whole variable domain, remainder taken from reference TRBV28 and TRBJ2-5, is DVKVTQSSRYLVKRTGEKVFLECVQDMDHENMFWYRQDPGLGLRLIYFSYDVKMKEKGDIPEGYSVSREKKERFSLILESASTNQTSMYLCASSLVSGGAPTKETQYFGPGTRLLVL.

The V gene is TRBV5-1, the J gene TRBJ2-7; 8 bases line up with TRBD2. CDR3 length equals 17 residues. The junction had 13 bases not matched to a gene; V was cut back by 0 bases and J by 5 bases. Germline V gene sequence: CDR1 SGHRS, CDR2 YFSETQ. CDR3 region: CASSLAAGGGPGDEQYF. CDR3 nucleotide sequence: TGCGCCAGCAGCTTGGCGGCTGGCGGGGGGCCCGGGGACGAGCAGTACTTC. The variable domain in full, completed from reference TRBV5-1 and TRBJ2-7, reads KAGVTQTPRYLIKTRGQQVTLSCSPISGHRSVSWYQQTPGQGLQFLFEYFSETQRNKGNFPGRFSGRQFSNSRSEMNVSTLELGDSALYLCASSLAAGGGPGDEQYFGPGTRLTVT.

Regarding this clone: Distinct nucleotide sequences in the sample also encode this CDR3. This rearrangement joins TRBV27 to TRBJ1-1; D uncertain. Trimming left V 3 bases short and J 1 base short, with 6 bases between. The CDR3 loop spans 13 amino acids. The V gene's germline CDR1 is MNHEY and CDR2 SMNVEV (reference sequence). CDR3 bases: TGTGCCAGCAGTTTGAACAGGAACACTGAAGCTTTCTTT. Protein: CASSLNRNTEAFF.

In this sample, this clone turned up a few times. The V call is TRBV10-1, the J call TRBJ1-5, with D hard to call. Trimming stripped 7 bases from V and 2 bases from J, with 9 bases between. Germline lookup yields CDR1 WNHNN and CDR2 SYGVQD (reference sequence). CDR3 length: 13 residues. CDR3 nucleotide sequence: TGCGCCAGCATGCTGAGGGGCAATCAGCCCCAGCATTTT. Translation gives CASMLRGNQPQHF.

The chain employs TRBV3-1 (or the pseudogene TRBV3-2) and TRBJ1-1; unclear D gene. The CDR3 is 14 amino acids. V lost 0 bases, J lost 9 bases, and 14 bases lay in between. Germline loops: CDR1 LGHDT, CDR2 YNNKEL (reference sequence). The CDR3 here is CASSQDRVIGKAFF. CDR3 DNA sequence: TGTGCCAGCAGCCAAGATCGAGTAATAGGAAAAGCTTTCTTT.

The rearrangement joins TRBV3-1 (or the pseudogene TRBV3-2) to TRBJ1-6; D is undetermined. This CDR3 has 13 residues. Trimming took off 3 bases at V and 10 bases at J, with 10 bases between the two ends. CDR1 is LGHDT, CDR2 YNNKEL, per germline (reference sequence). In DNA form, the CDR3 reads TGTGCCAGCAGCCAGGGTGGTGTGTCACCCCTCCACTTT. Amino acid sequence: CASSQGGVSPLHF.

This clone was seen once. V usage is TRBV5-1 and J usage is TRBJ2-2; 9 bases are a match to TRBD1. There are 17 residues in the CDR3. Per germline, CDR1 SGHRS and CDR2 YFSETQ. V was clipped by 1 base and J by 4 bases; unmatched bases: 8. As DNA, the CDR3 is TGCGCCAGCAGCTTGTTCTCAAAACAGGGGGCCACCGGGGAGCTGTTTTTT. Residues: CASSLFSKQGATGELFF.

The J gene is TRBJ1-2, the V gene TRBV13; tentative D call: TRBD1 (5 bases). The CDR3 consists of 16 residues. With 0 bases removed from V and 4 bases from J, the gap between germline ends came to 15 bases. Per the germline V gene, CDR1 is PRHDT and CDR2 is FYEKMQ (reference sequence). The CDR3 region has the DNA TGTGCCAGCAGCTTAGGCCGGGCCGGGGGGACCTATGGCTACACCTTC. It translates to CASSLGRAGGTYGYTF. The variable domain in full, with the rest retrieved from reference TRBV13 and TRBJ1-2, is AAGVIQSPRHLIKEKRETATLKCYPIPRHDTVYWYQQGPGQDPQFLISFYEKMQSDKGSIPDRFSAQQFSDYHSELNMSSLELGDSALYFCASSLGRAGGTYGYTFGSGTRLTVV.